This T cell receptor beta chain was identified in a study of T cells in localized non-small cell lung cancer. Overall study results and limits: Uninvolved adjacent lung had higher T cell clonality than tumor and all other tissues. A denser population of T cells in blood accompanied longer overall survival. Of the top 100 tumor clones, median 57 were in adjacent lung, 25 to 30 among its top 100.

Assay used: immunoSEQ multiplex PCR; TCRdb lists only in-frame clones, some missing. The data hold 65,000 to 80,000 clones, with approximately 84% observed a single time. For this clone: Its specificity is not known.

Trimming took 0 bases from V and 0 from J, leaving 12 bases between them. This CDR3 region has 16 residues. Germline V gene data show CDR1 as SGHRS and CDR2 as YFSETQ. The clonotype comes from a female donor older than 55 with stage I lung adenocarcinoma. The sample in question was peripheral blood, obtained before any cancer treatment. The chain joins TRBV5-1 to TRBJ1-1; D is uncertain. The CDR3 here is CASSLAGGGMNTEAFF. In DNA, the CDR3 is TGCGCCAGCAGCTTGGCCGGTGGCGGTATGAACACTGAAGCTTTCTTT.